A selection of T cell receptor beta chains follows, all from one sample in a study of identical twins. TCRdb processed the 5' RACE reads anew with MiXCR; each CDR3 protein has one entry. The sample has just over 500,000 distinct CDR3 sequences; approximately 22% are singletons. These sequences were also reported in another study, on T cells expressing NK-cell markers.

Sequencing used CD4+ T cells sorted from blood. These receptors came from a woman aged 18-29 years in good health. CDR3s include the opening cysteine and the closing phenylalanine or tryptophan. D genes are given only for firm matches. Not all rows give a size; the values are once, few, many and, for expanded clones, a class.

d_call,cdr3_length,j_call,v_call,clone_size,cdr3_nt,cdr3_aa
.,14,TRBJ2-4,TRBV15,few,TGTGCCACCAGCAGTCGAGACCGGGGAAACATTCAGTACTTC,CATSSRDRGNIQYF
TRBD2,14,TRBJ2-3,TRBV2,.,TGTGCCAGCACAGCGGGAGTTGTCACAGATACGCAGTATTTT,CASTAGVVTDTQYF
.,18,TRBJ2-6,TRBV6-2/TRBV6-3,.,TGTGCCAGCAGTCGTTGGGGGGCAGGGGCCACTGGGGCCAACGTCCTGACTTTC,CASSRWGAGATGANVLTF
.,12,TRBJ2-5,TRBV7-9,.,TGTGCCAGCAGCTTAGCGCAATGGACCCAGTACTTC,CASSLAQWTQYF
.,13,TRBJ1-1,TRBV27,.,TGTGCCAGCAGTATCACAGGGATGACTGAAGCTTTCTTT,CASSITGMTEAFF
TRBD1,14,TRBJ1-2,TRBV12-3/TRBV12-4,many,TGTGCCAGCAGTGCCGGGACAGAGTTCTATGGCTACACCTTC,CASSAGTEFYGYTF
TRBD1,16,TRBJ1-2,TRBV19,.,TGTGCCAGTAGTGCCGTTACTACAGGGGGCCGCGCCGCCAGCACCTTC,CASSAVTTGGRAASTF
TRBD2,16,TRBJ2-7,TRBV27,.,TGTGCCAGCAGTTCCCGCGGGGGACCAACCATCTACGAGCAGTACTTC,CASSSRGGPTIYEQYF
.,16,TRBJ2-3,TRBV11-1,once,TGTGCCAGCAGCTCCCGTGAGGCGGGGCGGACAGATACGCAGTATTTT,CASSSREAGRTDTQYF
.,11,TRBJ2-5,TRBV30,.,TGTGCCTGGAGTGTGAGAGAGACCCAGTACTTC,CAWSVRETQYF
.,14,TRBJ2-4,TRBV19,.,TGTGCCAGTAGAGACTGGCGGGATGGAAACATTCAGTACTTC,CASRDWRDGNIQYF
.,15,TRBJ2-7,TRBV5-1,many,TGCGCCAGCAGCTTGGCCGTGGGGCAAATCAACGAGCAGTACTTC,CASSLAVGQINEQYF
.,13,TRBJ2-3,TRBV18,few,TGTGCCAGCTCACCCGGGGCCACAGATACGCAGTATTTT,CASSPGATDTQYF
.,14,TRBJ2-1,TRBV20-1,.,TGCAGTGCTATGGGTAGGGGGGCCTACAATGAGCAGTTCTTC,CSAMGRGAYNEQFF
TRBD1,14,TRBJ2-3,TRBV7-9,.,TGTGCCAGCAGCCCGACAGGGGCAACAGATACGCAGTATTTT,CASSPTGATDTQYF
TRBD2,15,TRBJ2-3,TRBV7-7,many,TGTGCTAGCAGCCCAAGACTAGCGGGCACAGATACGCAGTATTTT,CASSPRLAGTDTQYF
.,15,TRBJ1-5,TRBV6-1,.,TGTGCCAGCATCGACGACAGGTCGGGCAATCAGCCCCAGCATTTT,CASIDDRSGNQPQHF
TRBD2,14,TRBJ2-5,TRBV5-1,few,TGCGCCAGCAGCTTAACGGGGGGTCGGGAGACCCAGTACTTC,CASSLTGGRETQYF
.,14,TRBJ2-2,TRBV12-3/TRBV12-4,.,TGTGCCAGCAGTTTTGCCACGAACACCGGGGAGCTGTTTTTT,CASSFATNTGELFF
TRBD1,15,TRBJ2-3,TRBV12-3/TRBV12-4,few,TGTGCCAGCAGTTCCGCCAGGGGGCGCACAGATACGCAGTATTTT,CASSSARGRTDTQYF
.,15,TRBJ1-1,TRBV9,few,TGTGCCAGCAGCGTAGATTGGGGGCCGAACACTGAAGCTTTCTTT,CASSVDWGPNTEAFF
.,13,TRBJ1-1,TRBV7-2,few,TGTGCCAGCAGCCCTTACAGGAACACTGAAGCTTTCTTT,CASSPYRNTEAFF
TRBD1,17,TRBJ2-7,TRBV3-1,.,TGTGCCAGCAGTCGTACAGGGGCTCGAACTACCTCCTACGAGCAGTACTTC,CASSRTGARTTSYEQYF
.,13,TRBJ1-2,TRBV29-1,.,TGCAGCGTTGAGGGGGGGGCCGTCTATGGCTACACCTTC,CSVEGGAVYGYTF
.,12,TRBJ1-1,TRBV20-1,.,TGCAGTGCTCCTGTTCCCAACACTGAAGCTTTCTTT,CSAPVPNTEAFF
.,12,TRBJ2-2,TRBV2,.,TGTGCCAGCGGCAGGTTCACCGGGGAGCTGTTTTTT,CASGRFTGELFF
TRBD1,14,TRBJ1-1,TRBV6-1,many,TGTGCCAGCAGGCCCTATCGACAGGGCACTGAAGCTTTCTTT,CASRPYRQGTEAFF
.,15,TRBJ1-1,TRBV18,.,TGTGCCAGCTCACCCTCCGGGACAAGAAACACTGAAGCTTTCTTT,CASSPSGTRNTEAFF
.,18,TRBJ2-1,TRBV9,few,TGTGCCAGCAGCGTAGATCTTGTCAAACTAGAGGTCTACAATGAGCAGTTCTTC,CASSVDLVKLEVYNEQFF
TRBD1,16,TRBJ2-2,TRBV12-3/TRBV12-4,few,TGTGCCAGCAGCCCCGGGACAGGGGAGGGAGTCCGGGAGCTGTTTTTT,CASSPGTGEGVRELFF
TRBD2,16,TRBJ2-3,TRBV12-3/TRBV12-4,.,TGTGCCAGCAGTCCCTCTTGGGGTAGCGGGCAAGATACGCAGTATTTT,CASSPSWGSGQDTQYF
.,14,TRBJ2-1,TRBV3-1,few,TGTGCCAGCAGCCAAGGGCTTAAATACAATGAGCAGTTCTTC,CASSQGLKYNEQFF